These 23 T cell receptor beta chains originate from one sample sequenced in a study of neoadjuvant nivolumab and ipilimumab in lung cancer. Using immunoSEQ multiplex PCR, the repertoire was profiled, and TCRdb retains in-frame clones only, with some absent. The sample gives 20,000 to 25,000 clones, approximately 81% of which show up once; about 23% is in the top ten. Material: peripheral blood, obtained before neoadjuvant nivolumab, alone or with ipilimumab. These receptors all come from an adult with non-small cell lung cancer.

This clone came up once. The rearrangement joins TRBV5-1 to TRBJ2-1; no reliable D call. CDR1 SGHRS and CDR2 YFSETQ come from the germline V gene. Trimming took 4 bases from V and 6 from J, leaving 8 bases between them. The CDR3 consists of 12 residues. The CDR3 region is CASSRVGNEQFF. In nucleotides, the CDR3 is TGCGCCAGCAGCCGGGTCGGCAATGAGCAGTTCTTC.

This clone was recorded a few times. CDR3 loop: CASSEGVAQETQYF. CDR3 bases: TGTGCCAGCAGCGAAGGGGTAGCCCAAGAGACCCAGTACTTC. The chain joins TRBV9 to TRBJ2-5, with a possible D match to TRBD1 (5 bases). Germline V gene sequence: CDR1 SGDLS, CDR2 YYNGEE. The CDR3 is 14 amino acids. Trimming left V 3 bases short and J 1 base short, with 10 bases between.

This clone was seen more than once but under ten times. This chain connects TRBV30 to TRBJ1-2; a possible D gene is TRBD1 (5 bases). The CDR3 is made up of 12 amino acids. Trimming cost V 4 bases and J 8 bases, with 14 bases left between them. Looked up from germline, CDR1 is GTSNPN and CDR2 is SVGIG (reference sequence). The CDR3 nucleotides are TGTGCCTGGATGGGGGTCTACGGCGGCTACACCTTC. Translation: CAWMGVYGGYTF.

The gene calls are TRBV7-2 and TRBJ1-1, with TRBD1 matching 7 bases. There are 14 residues in the CDR3. V shed 5 bases and J 11 bases; nucleotides not matched to a gene: 14. CDR1 and CDR2 from the germline V gene are SGHTA and FQGNSA. CDR3 DNA: TGTGCCAGCAGCCGATTGGGACAGTCAATTGAGGCTTTCTTT. This codes for CASSRLGQSIEAFF.

The V gene is TRBV6-5, the J gene TRBJ2-3; no clear D. Per the germline V gene, CDR1 is MNHEY and CDR2 is SVGAGI. V lost 0 bases and J lost 6, with 10 bases in between. The CDR3 covers 14 residues. In DNA, the CDR3 is TGTGCCAGCAGTTACTCGCCAGCTTTGGATACGCAGTATTTT. Its protein product is CASSYSPALDTQYF.

J is TRBJ2-3 and V is TRBV4-1; D gene uncertain. The V end was cut by 4 bases, the J end by 6 bases, with 14 bases between. The CDR3 length is 14 residues. CDR1 MGHRA and CDR2 YSYEKL come from the germline V gene. The CDR3 sequence is CASSRAPLVDTQYF. The DNA for the CDR3 is TGCGCCAGCAGCCGGGCCCCCTTGGTCGATACGCAGTATTTT.

The chain joins TRBV6-5 to TRBJ1-5; D is perhaps TRBD1 (5 bases). The V end lost 5 bases, the J end lost 5 bases, and 16 bases lay between the germline ends. Germline V gene sequence: CDR1 MNHEY, CDR2 SVGAGI. The CDR3 runs to 15 residues. In DNA form, the CDR3 reads TGTGCCAGCAGTGCGGGGACCACCCGCGATCAGCCCCAGCATTTT. It is translated as CASSAGTTRDQPQHF.

V is TRBV7-2 and J is TRBJ2-5, with 9 bases fitting TRBD2. V shed 3 bases, J shed 2 bases, and the junction held 4 bases outside the gene matches. CDR3 size: 15 residues. The germline gives CDR1 SGHTA, CDR2 FQGNSA. CDR3: CASSFVSGSQETQYF. In DNA form, the CDR3 reads TGTGCCAGCAGCTTCGTTAGCGGGAGTCAAGAGACCCAGTACTTC.

The chain joins TRBV7-2 to TRBJ2-7; D remains unclear. From germline, CDR1 is SGHTA and CDR2 FQGNSA. Trimming pared 3 bases from V and 0 bases from J, leaving 3 bases between. The CDR3 contains 12 residues. CDR3 in DNA: TGTGCCAGCAGCTTTAGCTCCTACGAGCAGTACTTC. Its protein product is CASSFSSYEQYF. The full variable domain, completed using reference TRBV7-2 and TRBJ2-7, is GAGVSQSPSNKVTEKGKDVELRCDPISGHTALYWYRQSLGQGLEFLIYFQGNSAPDKSGLPSDRFSAERTGGSVSTLTIQRTQQEDSAVYLCASSFSSYEQYFGPGTRLTVT.

The chain couples TRBV13 to TRBJ2-2, with a possible D match to TRBD1 (6 bases). The CDR3 is 14 residues long. V was cut by 1 base and J by 4 bases, with 7 bases left in between. CDR1 is PRHDT, CDR2 FYEKMQ, per germline (reference sequence). CDR3 amino acids: CASSLVGGTGELFF. Here the CDR3 DNA reads TGTGCCAGCAGCTTAGTAGGGGGCACCGGGGAGCTGTTTTTT.

This sequence joins TRBV2 and TRBJ1-1, with D perhaps TRBD1 (5 bases). The V gene lost 2 bases and the J gene lost 10 bases, with 11 bases spanning the gap. Germline V CDR1 and CDR2: SNHLY, FYNNEI. There are 12 residues in the CDR3. For the CDR3, the DNA is TGTGCCAGCAGTGAAAGCAGGGTGATAGCTTTCTTT. Its translation: CASSESRVIAFF.

The V and J genes are TRBV11-3 and TRBJ2-2; D ambiguous. The CDR3 has 16 amino acids. Trimming pared 0 bases from V and 1 base from J, leaving 9 bases between. The germline gives CDR1 SGHNT, CDR2 YENEEA. The CDR3 DNA reads as TGTGCCAGCAGCTTAGAAGGGCCCCGGAACACCGGGGAGCTGTTTTTT. Translating gives CASSLEGPRNTGELFF.

The chain combines TRBV7-3 with TRBJ2-3, with D unclear. This CDR3 comprises 12 residues. Trimming left V 5 bases short and J 7 bases short, with 10 bases between. Germline V gene data show CDR1 as SGHTA and CDR2 as FQGTGA. The CDR3: CASSPLTYTQYF. In DNA form, the CDR3 reads TGTGCCAGCAGCCCGTTAACATATACGCAGTATTTT.

The rearrangement links TRBV11-2 to TRBJ2-1; 7 bases map to TRBD2. This CDR3 is built from 17 residues. Germline V gene lookup returns CDR1 SGHAT and CDR2 FQNNGV. The V gene end was trimmed by 0 bases and the J gene end by 1 base; junction bases not matched to a gene: 6. This chain's CDR3 is CASSLEAGGGSYNEQFF. In nucleotides, the CDR3 is TGTGCCAGCAGCTTAGAGGCTGGGGGAGGGTCCTACAATGAGCAGTTCTTC. The complete variable domain, with remaining parts taken from reference TRBV11-2 and TRBJ2-1, reads EAGVAQSPRYKIIEKRQSVAFWCNPISGHATLYWYQQILGQGPKLLIQFQNNGVVDDSQLPKDRFSAERLKGVDSTLKIQPAKLEDSAVYLCASSLEAGGGSYNEQFFGPGTRLTVL.

The CDR3 sequence: CASSGRRESGNTEAFF. The DNA for the CDR3 is TGTGCCAGCAGTGGCCGACGGGAATCAGGGAACACTGAAGCTTTCTTT. J is TRBJ1-1 and V is TRBV25-1, with D unclear. Germline V lookup: CDR1 MGHDK, CDR2 SYGVNS. This CDR3 has 16 amino acids. V was pared by 4 bases and J by 1 base, with 16 bases between.

This clone was seen a single time. The chain links TRBV18 to TRBJ2-1; 12 bases match TRBD2. J lost 7 bases, V lost 3 bases, and 4 bases had no gene match. Looked up from germline, CDR1 is KGHSH and CDR2 is LQKENI. The CDR3 is made up of 15 amino acids. CDR3 residues: CASSPTSGSGNEQFF. In DNA, the CDR3 is TGTGCCAGCTCACCGACTAGCGGGAGTGGGAATGAGCAGTTCTTC.

Here the CDR3 DNA reads TGTGCCAGCAGCTTGGATGGCGGAAGCACAGATACGCAGTATTTT. Amino acids: CASSLDGGSTDTQYF. V usage is TRBV5-4 and J usage is TRBJ2-3; no clear D gene. V was pared by 0 bases and J by 0 bases, with 8 bases between. The CDR3 length is 15 residues. Germline V gene data show CDR1 as SGHNT and CDR2 as YYREEE (reference sequence). The variable domain in full, with the rest retrieved from reference TRBV5-4 and TRBJ2-3, is ETGVTQSPTHLIKTRGQQVTLRCSSQSGHNTVSWYQQALGQGPQFIFQYYREEENGRGNFPPRFSGLQFPNYSSELNVNALELDDSALYLCASSLDGGSTDTQYFGPGTRLTVL.

The chain combines TRBV11-2 with TRBJ2-7; TRBD2 matches at 12 bases. The CDR3 consists of 15 residues. The V gene end was trimmed by 2 bases and the J gene end by 2 bases; junction bases not matched to a gene: 1. Germline CDR1 and CDR2: SGHAT and FQNNGV. CDR3 bases: TGTGCCAGCAGCTTACTAGCGGGAGGGCCCTACGAGCAGTACTTC. Translation gives CASSLLAGGPYEQYF.

The V call is TRBV4-2, the J call TRBJ2-3; D gene uncertain. The V and J ends lost 1 base and 0 bases respectively, with 11 bases between them. This CDR3 has 16 residues. Germline CDR1 reads LGHNA; CDR2 reads YNFKEQ. The CDR3 here is CASSQGYKTSTDTQYF. The DNA of the CDR3 is TGTGCCAGCAGCCAAGGCTACAAAACTAGCACAGATACGCAGTATTTT.

The V gene is TRBV11-2, the J gene TRBJ2-5; 9 bases map to TRBD2. There are 15 residues in the CDR3. CDR1 is SGHAT, CDR2 FQNNGV, per germline. V lost 3 bases and J lost 2; bases outside the gene matches: 4. The CDR3 sequence: CASSFVSGSQETQYF. Here the CDR3 DNA reads TGTGCCAGCAGCTTCGTTAGCGGGAGTCAAGAGACCCAGTACTTC.

This clone was recorded a few times. The CDR3 nucleotides read TGTGCCAGCAGCGTTGGCGGGGCGAACATTCAGTACTTC. This sequence encodes CASSVGGANIQYF. The rearrangement links TRBV9 to TRBJ2-4, with D possibly being TRBD2 (6 bases). The CDR3 contains 13 residues. CDR1 and CDR2 (germline): SGDLS, YYNGEE. The V end was cut by 2 bases, the J end by 7 bases, with 10 bases between.

This clone was found a few times. The genes are TRBV11-3 and TRBJ2-6; the D call may be TRBD1 or TRBD2 (7 bases each). The V and J ends lost 5 bases and 4 bases respectively, with 21 bases between them. Looked up from germline, CDR1 is SGHNT and CDR2 is YENEEA. This CDR3 region has 18 residues. The CDR3 loop is CASSVSGGVGSGANVLTF. The CDR3 DNA sequence: TGTGCCAGCAGCGTCTCAGGGGGGGTTGGTTCCGGGGCCAACGTCCTGACTTTC.

V is TRBV7-2 and J is TRBJ2-1; 8 nucleotides match TRBD2. The CDR3 has 15 residues. The J segment lost 3 bases and the V segment lost 6 bases, leaving 7 bases of the junction unmatched. CDR1 and CDR2 from the germline V gene are SGHTA and FQGNSA. CDR3 amino acids: CASSQSGSYYNEQFF. CDR3 nucleotide sequence: TGTGCCAGCAGTCAAAGCGGGAGCTACTACAATGAGCAGTTCTTC.